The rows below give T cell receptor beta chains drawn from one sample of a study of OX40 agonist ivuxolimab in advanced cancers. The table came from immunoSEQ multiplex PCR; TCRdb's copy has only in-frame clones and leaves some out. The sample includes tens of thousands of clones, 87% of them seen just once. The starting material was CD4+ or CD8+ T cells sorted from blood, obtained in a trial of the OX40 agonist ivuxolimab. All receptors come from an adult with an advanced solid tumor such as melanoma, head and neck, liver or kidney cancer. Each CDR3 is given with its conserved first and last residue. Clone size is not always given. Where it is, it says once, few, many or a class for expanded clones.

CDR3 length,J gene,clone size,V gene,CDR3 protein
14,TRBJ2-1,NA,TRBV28,CASRGGISYNEQFF
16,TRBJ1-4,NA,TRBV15,CATSRGGGATDEKLFF
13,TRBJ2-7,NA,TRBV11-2,CASSLSAVGEQYF
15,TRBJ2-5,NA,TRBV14,CASSQVSGTYGTQYF
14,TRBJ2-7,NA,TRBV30,CAWRRWGSSYEQYF
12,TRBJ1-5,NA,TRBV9,CASSRGNQPQHF
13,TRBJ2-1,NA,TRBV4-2,CASSQLDNNEQFF
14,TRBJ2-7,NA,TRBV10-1,CASSEGQGGLEQYF
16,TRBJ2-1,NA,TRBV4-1,CASSPPVREFDNEQFF
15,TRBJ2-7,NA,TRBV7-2,CASSLAGGRSYEQYF
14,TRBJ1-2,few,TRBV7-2,CASSPTGGSYGYTF
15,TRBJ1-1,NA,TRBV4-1,CASSQTEVRVTEAFF
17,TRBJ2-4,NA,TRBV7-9,CASSSRLAGLAKNIQYF
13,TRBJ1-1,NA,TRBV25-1,CASTRWGRTEAFF
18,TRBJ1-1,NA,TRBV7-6,CASSDYPGTGVMNTEAFF
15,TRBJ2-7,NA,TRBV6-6,CASTDSALGEHEQYF
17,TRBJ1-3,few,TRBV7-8,CASSSAQGFSSGNTIYF
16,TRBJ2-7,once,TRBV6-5,CASSSPGTGVSYEQYF
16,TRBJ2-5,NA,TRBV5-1,CASSPQGTGMVETQYF
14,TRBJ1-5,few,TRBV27,CASSPYHSNQPQHF
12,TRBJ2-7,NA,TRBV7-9,CASSLTGDEQYF
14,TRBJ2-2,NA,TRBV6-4,CASRGGGASGELFF
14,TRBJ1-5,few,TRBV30,CAWSEGLHNQPQHF
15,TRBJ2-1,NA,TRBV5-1,CASSLGGMTYNEQFF
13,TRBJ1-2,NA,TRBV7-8,CASSFDSRYGYTF
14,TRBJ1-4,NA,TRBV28,CASSSGQFREKLFF
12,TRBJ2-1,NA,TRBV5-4,CASSRVGNEQFF
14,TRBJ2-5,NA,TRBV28,CASSRDLIQETQYF
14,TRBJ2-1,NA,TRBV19,CASRDPGRYNEQFF
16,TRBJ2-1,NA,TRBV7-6,CASSLDGTSSYNEQFF
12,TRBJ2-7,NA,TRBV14,CASSQVTYEQYF
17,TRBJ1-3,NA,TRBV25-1,CASSAGQGVYSGNTIYF
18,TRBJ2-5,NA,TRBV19,CASSITRGAGQNQETQYF
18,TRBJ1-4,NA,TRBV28,CASSLYPGIKGKREKLFF
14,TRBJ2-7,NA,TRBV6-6,CASSSPSGIGEQYF
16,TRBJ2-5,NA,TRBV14,CASSQVGQLRQETQYF
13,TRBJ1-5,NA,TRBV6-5,CASRPTGVQPQHF
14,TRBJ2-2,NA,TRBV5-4,CASSLGRDTGELFF
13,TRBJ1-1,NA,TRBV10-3,CAAGGQGNTEAFF
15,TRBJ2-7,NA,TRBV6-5,CASSYSRDRGAEQYF
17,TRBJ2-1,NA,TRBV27,CASSYLLLAGVYNEQFF
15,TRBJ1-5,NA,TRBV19,CASSIWRGGEQPQHF
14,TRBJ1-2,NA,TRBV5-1,CASSGSGSEDGYTF
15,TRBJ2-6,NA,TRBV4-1,CASSPQVPGANVLTF
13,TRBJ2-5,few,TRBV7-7,CASSRGTAETQYF
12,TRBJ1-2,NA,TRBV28,CASSGSAVGYTF
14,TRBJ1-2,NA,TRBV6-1,CASTPRGPQDGYTF
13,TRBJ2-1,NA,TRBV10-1,CASSDRTDNEQFF
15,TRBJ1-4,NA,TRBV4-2,CASSRGGGTNEKLFF
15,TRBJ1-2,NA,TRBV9,CASSVRQAYPHGYTF
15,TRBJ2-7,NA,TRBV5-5,CASSLVGYSSYEQYF
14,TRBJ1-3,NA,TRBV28,CASHKGGLGNTIYF
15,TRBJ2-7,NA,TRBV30,CAWSPSGGRGYEQYF
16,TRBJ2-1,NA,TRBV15,CATSGLGTGVGNEQFF